A single sample gave rise to the 17 T cell receptor beta chains below, sequenced in a study of technical replicates of blood from several donors. Here immunoSEQ multiplex PCR was the method, and the copy in TCRdb shows in-frame clones only, minus some. Of roughly 70,000 clones in the sample, about 94% were seen once. Sequencing was done on a sample of T cells isolated from PBMCs. The source of these receptors is a human donor in good health.

This chain links TRBV5-1 with TRBJ2-2; a weak D match, TRBD1 (6 bases). V was trimmed by 4 bases and J by 2 bases, leaving 12 bases between them. This CDR3 spans 15 amino acids. Germline V gene lookup returns CDR1 SGHRS and CDR2 YFSETQ. The CDR3 nucleotides are TGCGCCAGCAGCCCCTTCGGGACAAACACCGGGGAGCTGTTTTTT. Translation gives CASSPFGTNTGELFF.

The J gene is TRBJ2-3, the V gene TRBV20-1; the D is unclear. V was pared by 3 bases and J by 5 bases, with 6 bases between. Germline assignment: CDR1 DFQATT and CDR2 SNEGSKA (reference sequence). CDR3 length: 11 residues. CDR3 loop: CSASRGDTQYF. The DNA for the CDR3 is TGCAGTGCTAGTAGAGGAGATACGCAGTATTTT.

The genes are TRBV7-8 and TRBJ2-7; 10 bases fit TRBD2. V shed 6 bases and J 4 bases; nucleotides not matched to a gene: 9. Germline-derived CDR1 and CDR2 are SGHVS and FQNEAQ. This CDR3 region has 15 residues. The chain's CDR3 is CASRKRTSGGYEQYF. Written as DNA, the CDR3 is TGTGCCAGCAGAAAAAGGACTAGCGGAGGGTACGAGCAGTACTTC.

This clone was observed a single time. The V call is TRBV6-5, the J call TRBJ2-7; D gene unclear. The length of the CDR3 is 13 residues. The germline V gene has CDR1 MNHEY and CDR2 SVGAGI. Trimming took off 2 bases at V and 2 bases at J, with 7 bases between the two ends. CDR3 sequence: CASSYGVAYEQYF. The CDR3 DNA reads as TGTGCCAGCAGTTACGGAGTAGCCTACGAGCAGTACTTC.

Only one count was recorded for this clone. CDR3 sequence reads: CASSRSGLAIHEQYF. The CDR3 DNA follows: TGTGCCAGCAGTAGGTCAGGACTAGCTATCCACGAGCAGTACTTC. The genes are TRBV2 and TRBJ2-7; 8 bases are a match to TRBD2. CDR1 is SNHLY, CDR2 FYNNEI, per germline. This CDR3 spans 15 amino acids. Trimming removed 5 bases from V and 5 bases from J; junction bases left unmatched: 11.

The V and J genes are TRBV5-4 and TRBJ2-3; D uncertain. The CDR3 contains 13 residues. The V gene lost 0 bases and the J gene lost 4 bases, with 6 bases spanning the gap. Germline V gene data show CDR1 as SGHNT and CDR2 as YYREEE (reference sequence). The CDR3 nucleotides are TGTGCCAGCAGCTTGGTAGGAGCAGATACGCAGTATTTT. Translating gives CASSLVGADTQYF.

The chain has TRBV4-1 and TRBJ2-1; the D gene is possibly TRBD2 (6 bases). CDR1 and CDR2 from the germline V gene are MGHRA and YSYEKL. V was clipped by 4 bases and J by 3 bases, with 16 bases between them. CDR3 length: 16 amino acids. The DNA for the CDR3 is TGCGCCAGCAGCCTCCTAGAGGGGAGGAGCTACAATGAGCAGTTCTTC. Translating gives CASSLLEGRSYNEQFF.

The rearrangement joins TRBV30 to TRBJ2-6; D is unclear. V gave up 0 bases and J gave up 0 bases, with 3 bases separating them. Germline V lookup: CDR1 GTSNPN, CDR2 SVGIG (reference sequence). CDR3 length: 14 amino acids. The CDR3, as DNA: TGTGCCTGGAGTGTCATCTCTGGGGCCAACGTCCTGACTTTC. It is translated as CAWSVISGANVLTF.

The CDR3 loop is CASIKTGSLEAFF. CDR3 DNA: TGTGCCAGCATTAAAACAGGGAGTCTGGAAGCTTTCTTT. The V and J genes are TRBV6-5 and TRBJ1-1; TRBD1 is a possible D gene (6 bases). The V and J ends lost 7 bases and 8 bases respectively, with 17 bases between them. The CDR3 covers 13 residues. CDR1 MNHEY and CDR2 SVGAGI come from the germline V gene.

This sequence joins TRBV5-1 and TRBJ2-7; D is possibly TRBD1 (6 bases). This CDR3 spans 15 amino acids. V was cut by 6 bases and J by 0 bases, with 16 bases left in between. Germline V gives CDR1 SGHRS, CDR2 YFSETQ. Here the CDR3 DNA reads TGCGCCAGCACCTCCTTCGGGACAAACTCCTACGAGCAGTACTTC. Its protein product is CASTSFGTNSYEQYF.

The CDR3 loop is CASSLLAETDTQYF. The CDR3 coding sequence is TGTGCCAGCAGCTTATTAGCGGAGACAGATACGCAGTATTTT. V and J are TRBV7-6 and TRBJ2-3; D possibly corresponds to TRBD2 (6 bases). This CDR3 is built from 14 residues. CDR1 is SGHVS, CDR2 FNYEAQ, per germline. Trimming removed 2 bases at V and 3 bases at J, with 9 bases between.

Written as DNA, the CDR3 is TGTGCCAGCAGCGGGGGGTCCACTACTTACCAGCAGTACTTC. This encodes CASSGGSTTYQQYF. The chain recombines TRBV27 with TRBJ2-7; 7 bases are a match to TRBD2. V lost 6 bases to trimming and J lost 8 bases; unmatched junction nucleotides: 13. This CDR3 is built from 14 residues. Germline V gene data show CDR1 as MNHEY and CDR2 as SMNVEV (reference sequence).

The rearrangement uses TRBV6-1 and TRBJ1-5; no firm D call. Germline V gene data show CDR1 as MNHNS and CDR2 as SASEGT. The CDR3 length is 13 residues. V was cut by 6 bases and J by 5 bases, with 11 bases left in between. DNA for the CDR3: TGTGCCAGCAGACCTAAGATAGATCAGCCCCAGCATTTT. Its protein is CASRPKIDQPQHF.

J is TRBJ2-1 and V is TRBV29-1; TRBD1 matches at 9 bases. The CDR3 length is 13 residues. The V and J ends lost 4 bases and 5 bases, in that order; junction bases with no gene match: 3. The germline CDR1 and CDR2 sequences are SQVTM and ANQGSEA. DNA for the CDR3: TGCAGCGTTGTGGGACAGGGCCACAATGAGCAGTTCTTC. This translates into CSVVGQGHNEQFF.

CDR3 protein: CASSQGGTSGYEQYF. CDR3 DNA: TGTGCCAGCAGCCAAGGGGGCACTAGCGGGTACGAGCAGTACTTC. The chain uses TRBV4-2 and TRBJ2-7; 9 bases are shared with TRBD2. V lost 1 base to trimming and J lost 4 bases; unmatched junction nucleotides: 5. This CDR3 is 15 amino acids long. In germline, CDR1 is LGHNA, CDR2 YNFKEQ.

This clone was observed a few times. This chain links TRBV5-1 with TRBJ1-2, with D possibly TRBD1 on 6 matching bases. The CDR3 has 14 amino acids. Trimming shortened V by 3 bases and J by 6 bases, and 15 bases separated the two germline ends. Germline V lookup: CDR1 SGHRS, CDR2 YFSETQ. This CDR3 reads CASSWAGATNGYTF. Here the CDR3 DNA reads TGCGCCAGCAGCTGGGCGGGGGCGACGAATGGCTACACCTTC. The full variable domain, its missing parts supplied by reference TRBV5-1 and TRBJ1-2, is KAGVTQTPRYLIKTRGQQVTLSCSPISGHRSVSWYQQTPGQGLQFLFEYFSETQRNKGNFPGRFSGRQFSNSRSEMNVSTLELGDSALYLCASSWAGATNGYTFGSGTRLTVV.

The CDR3 sequence is CASSRSGAYEQYF. CDR3 nucleotides: TGTGCCAGCAGCCGTAGCGGGGCCTACGAGCAGTACTTC. The chain has TRBV7-9 and TRBJ2-7; 8 nucleotides match TRBD2. CDR1 is SEHNR, CDR2 FQNEAQ, per germline (reference sequence). This CDR3 comprises 13 residues. Trimming cost V 5 bases and J 2 bases; bases outside gene matches: 2.